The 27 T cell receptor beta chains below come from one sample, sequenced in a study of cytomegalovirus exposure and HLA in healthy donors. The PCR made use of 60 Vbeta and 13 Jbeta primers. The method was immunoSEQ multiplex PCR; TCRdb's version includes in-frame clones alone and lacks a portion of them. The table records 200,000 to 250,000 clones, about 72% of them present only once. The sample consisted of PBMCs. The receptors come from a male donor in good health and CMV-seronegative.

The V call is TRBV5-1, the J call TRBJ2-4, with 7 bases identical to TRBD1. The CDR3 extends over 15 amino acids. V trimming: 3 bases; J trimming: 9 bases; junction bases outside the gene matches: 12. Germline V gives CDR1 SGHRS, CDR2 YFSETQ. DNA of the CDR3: TGCGCCAGCAGCTGGGAGACAGGGAGTGGCAGCATTCAGTACTTC. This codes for CASSWETGSGSIQYF. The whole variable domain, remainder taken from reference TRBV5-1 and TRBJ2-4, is KAGVTQTPRYLIKTRGQQVTLSCSPISGHRSVSWYQQTPGQGLQFLFEYFSETQRNKGNFPGRFSGRQFSNSRSEMNVSTLELGDSALYLCASSWETGSGSIQYFGAGTRLSVL.

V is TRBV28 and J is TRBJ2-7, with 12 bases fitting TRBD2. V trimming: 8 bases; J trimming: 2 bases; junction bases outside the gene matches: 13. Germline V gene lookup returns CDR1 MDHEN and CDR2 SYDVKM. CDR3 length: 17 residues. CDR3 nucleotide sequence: TGTGCCAGCCAGGGACAGGGGACTAGCGGGTCCCCCTACGAGCAGTACTTC. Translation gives CASQGQGTSGSPYEQYF.

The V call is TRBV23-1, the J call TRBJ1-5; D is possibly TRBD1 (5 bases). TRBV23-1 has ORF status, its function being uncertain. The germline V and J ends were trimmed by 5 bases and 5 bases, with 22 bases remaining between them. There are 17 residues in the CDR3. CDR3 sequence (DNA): TGCGCCAGCAGTGGTAAGGGAGGACCCCGAGGGGATCAGCCCCAGCATTTT. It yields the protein CASSGKGGPRGDQPQHF.

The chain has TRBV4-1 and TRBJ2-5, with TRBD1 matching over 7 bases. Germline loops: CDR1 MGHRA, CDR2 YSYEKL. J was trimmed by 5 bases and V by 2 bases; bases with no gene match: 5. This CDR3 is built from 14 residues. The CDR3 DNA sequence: TGCGCCAGCAGCCAACTACAGGGGTTGGAGACCCAGTACTTC. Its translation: CASSQLQGLETQYF.

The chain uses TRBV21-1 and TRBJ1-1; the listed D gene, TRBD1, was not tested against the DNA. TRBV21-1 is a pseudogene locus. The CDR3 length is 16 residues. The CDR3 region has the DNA TGTGCCAGCAGCGAACGAGGACAGGAACCGAACACTGAAGCTTTCTTT. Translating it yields CASSERGQEPNTEAFF.

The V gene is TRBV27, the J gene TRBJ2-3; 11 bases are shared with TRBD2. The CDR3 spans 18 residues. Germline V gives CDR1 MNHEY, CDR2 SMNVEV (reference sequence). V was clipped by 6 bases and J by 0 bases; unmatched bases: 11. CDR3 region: CASSLLGTSGYSTDTQYF. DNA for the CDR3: TGTGCCAGCAGCTTACTCGGGACTAGCGGTTACAGCACAGATACGCAGTATTTT.

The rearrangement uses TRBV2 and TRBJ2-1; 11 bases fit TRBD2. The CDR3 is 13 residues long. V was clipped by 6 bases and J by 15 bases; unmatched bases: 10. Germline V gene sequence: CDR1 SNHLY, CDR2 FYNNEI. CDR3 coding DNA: TGTGCCAGCAGAGGGACTAGCGGTGGGGAACGGTTCTTC. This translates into CASRGTSGGERFF.

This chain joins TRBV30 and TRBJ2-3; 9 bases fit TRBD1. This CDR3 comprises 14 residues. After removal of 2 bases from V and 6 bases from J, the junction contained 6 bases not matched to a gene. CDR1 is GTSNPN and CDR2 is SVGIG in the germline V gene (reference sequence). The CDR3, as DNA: TGTGCCTGGAGTAAGGACAGGGGAGCCGATACGCAGTATTTT. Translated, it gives CAWSKDRGADTQYF.

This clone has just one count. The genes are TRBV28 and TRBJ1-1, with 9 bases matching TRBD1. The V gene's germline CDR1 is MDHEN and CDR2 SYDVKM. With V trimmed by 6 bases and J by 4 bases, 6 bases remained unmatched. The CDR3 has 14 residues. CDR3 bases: TGTGCCAGCAGGTACAGGGGGCTTGGCACTGAAGCTTTCTTT. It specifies CASRYRGLGTEAFF.

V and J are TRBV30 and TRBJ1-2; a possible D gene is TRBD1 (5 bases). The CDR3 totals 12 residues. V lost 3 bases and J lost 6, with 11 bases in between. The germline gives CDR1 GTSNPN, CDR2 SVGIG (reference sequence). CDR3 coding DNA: TGTGCCTGGAGACAGACAGTGCATGGCTACACCTTC. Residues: CAWRQTVHGYTF.

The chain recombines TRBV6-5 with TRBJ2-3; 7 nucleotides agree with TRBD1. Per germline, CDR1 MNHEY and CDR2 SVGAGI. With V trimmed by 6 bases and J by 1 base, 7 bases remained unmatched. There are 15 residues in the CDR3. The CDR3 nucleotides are TGTGCCAGCAGCCTCACAGGGGCGGGCACAGATACGCAGTATTTT. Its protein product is CASSLTGAGTDTQYF.

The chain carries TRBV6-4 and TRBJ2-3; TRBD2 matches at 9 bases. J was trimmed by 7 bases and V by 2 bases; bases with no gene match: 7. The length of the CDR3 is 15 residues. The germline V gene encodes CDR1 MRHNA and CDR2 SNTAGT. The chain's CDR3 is CASSDEAGGPNTQYF. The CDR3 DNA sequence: TGTGCCAGCAGTGACGAGGCGGGAGGGCCCAATACGCAGTATTTT.

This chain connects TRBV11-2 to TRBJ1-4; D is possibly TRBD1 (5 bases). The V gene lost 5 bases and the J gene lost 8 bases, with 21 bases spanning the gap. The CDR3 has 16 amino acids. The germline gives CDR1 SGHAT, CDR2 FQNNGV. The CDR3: CASSPTRGRVGEKLFF. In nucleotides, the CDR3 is TGTGCCAGCAGCCCCACAAGGGGCAGGGTGGGGGAAAAACTGTTTTTT. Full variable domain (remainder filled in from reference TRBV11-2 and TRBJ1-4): EAGVAQSPRYKIIEKRQSVAFWCNPISGHATLYWYQQILGQGPKLLIQFQNNGVVDDSQLPKDRFSAERLKGVDSTLKIQPAKLEDSAVYLCASSPTRGRVGEKLFFGSGTQLSVL.

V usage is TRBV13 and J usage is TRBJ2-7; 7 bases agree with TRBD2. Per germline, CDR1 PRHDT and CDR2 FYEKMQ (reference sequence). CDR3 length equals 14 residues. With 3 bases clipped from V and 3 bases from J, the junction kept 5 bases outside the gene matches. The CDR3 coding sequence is TGTGCCAGCAGCTTTGGGAGGGTCGGCTACGAGCAGTACTTC. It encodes CASSFGRVGYEQYF.

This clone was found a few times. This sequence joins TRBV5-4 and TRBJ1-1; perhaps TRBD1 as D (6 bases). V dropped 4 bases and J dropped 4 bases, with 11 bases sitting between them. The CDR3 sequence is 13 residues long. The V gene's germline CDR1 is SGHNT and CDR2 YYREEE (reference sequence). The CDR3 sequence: CASSLHRVTEAFF. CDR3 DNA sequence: TGTGCCAGCAGCCTCCACAGGGTCACTGAAGCTTTCTTT.

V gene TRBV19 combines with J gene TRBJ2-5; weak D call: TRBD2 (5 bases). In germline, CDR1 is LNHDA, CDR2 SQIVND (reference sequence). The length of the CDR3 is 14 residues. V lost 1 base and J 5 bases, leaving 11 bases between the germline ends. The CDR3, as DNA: TGTGCCAGTAGTATAGGGGAAAGGAGGGAGACCCAGTACTTC. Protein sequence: CASSIGERRETQYF.

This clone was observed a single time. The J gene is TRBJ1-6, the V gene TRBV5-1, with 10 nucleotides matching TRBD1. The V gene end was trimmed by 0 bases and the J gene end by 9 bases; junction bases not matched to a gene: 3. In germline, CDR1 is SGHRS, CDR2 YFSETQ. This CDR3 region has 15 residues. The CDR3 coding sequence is TGCGCCAGCAGCTTGGAAGGACAGGGGGTTTCACCCCTCCACTTT. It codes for CASSLEGQGVSPLHF.

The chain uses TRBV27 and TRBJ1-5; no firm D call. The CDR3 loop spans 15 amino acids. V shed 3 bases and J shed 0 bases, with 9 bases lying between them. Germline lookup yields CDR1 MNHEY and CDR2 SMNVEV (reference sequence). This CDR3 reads CASSFGRNSNQPQHF. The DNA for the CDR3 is TGTGCCAGCAGTTTCGGCAGGAATAGCAATCAGCCCCAGCATTTT.

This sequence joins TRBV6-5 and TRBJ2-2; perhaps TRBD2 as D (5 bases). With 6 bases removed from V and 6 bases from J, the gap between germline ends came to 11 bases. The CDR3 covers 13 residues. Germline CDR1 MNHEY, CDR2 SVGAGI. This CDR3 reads CASRAIGAGELFF. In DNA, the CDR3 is TGTGCCAGCAGGGCAATCGGGGCCGGGGAGCTGTTTTTT.

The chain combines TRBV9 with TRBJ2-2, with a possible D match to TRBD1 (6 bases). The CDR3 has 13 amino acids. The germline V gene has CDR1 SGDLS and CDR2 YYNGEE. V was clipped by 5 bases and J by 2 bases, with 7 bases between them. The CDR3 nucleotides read TGTGCCAGCAGGGGACAAAACACCGGGGAGCTGTTTTTT. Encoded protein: CASRGQNTGELFF.

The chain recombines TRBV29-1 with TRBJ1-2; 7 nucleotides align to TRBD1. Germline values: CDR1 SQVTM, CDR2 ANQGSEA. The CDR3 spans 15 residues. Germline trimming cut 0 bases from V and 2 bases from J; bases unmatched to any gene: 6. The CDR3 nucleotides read TGCAGCGTTGAAGACGAGGGACAGATCAACTATGGCTACACCTTC. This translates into CSVEDEGQINYGYTF.

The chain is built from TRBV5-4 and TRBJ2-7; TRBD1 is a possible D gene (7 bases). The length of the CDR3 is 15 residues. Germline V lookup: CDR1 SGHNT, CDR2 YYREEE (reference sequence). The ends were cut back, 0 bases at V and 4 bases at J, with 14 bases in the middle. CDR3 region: CASSLGAGGGYEQYF. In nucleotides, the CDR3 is TGTGCCAGCAGCTTGGGGGCAGGGGGAGGTTACGAGCAGTACTTC.

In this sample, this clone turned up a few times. Here the CDR3 reads CASQLQGAVTEAFF. The CDR3 DNA reads as TGCGCCAGCCAACTCCAGGGGGCGGTCACTGAAGCTTTCTTT. This sequence joins TRBV5-1 and TRBJ1-1; 8 bases fit TRBD1. Germline CDR1 is SGHRS and CDR2 is YFSETQ. The V and J ends lost 7 bases and 4 bases, in that order; junction bases with no gene match: 9. The CDR3 runs to 14 residues.

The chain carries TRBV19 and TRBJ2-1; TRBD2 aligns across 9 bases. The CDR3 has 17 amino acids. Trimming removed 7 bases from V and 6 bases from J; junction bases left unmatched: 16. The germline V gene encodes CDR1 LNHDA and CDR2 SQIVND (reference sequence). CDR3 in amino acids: CASTPIPLLAGTNEQFF. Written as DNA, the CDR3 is TGTGCCAGTACCCCAATCCCCCTACTAGCGGGCACCAATGAGCAGTTCTTC.

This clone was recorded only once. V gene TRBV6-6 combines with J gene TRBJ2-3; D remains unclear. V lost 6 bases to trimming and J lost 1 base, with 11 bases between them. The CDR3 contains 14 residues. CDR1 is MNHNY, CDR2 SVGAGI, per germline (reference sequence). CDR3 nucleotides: TGTGCCAGCAGCCGTACTCCTGGCACAGATACGCAGTATTTT. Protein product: CASSRTPGTDTQYF.

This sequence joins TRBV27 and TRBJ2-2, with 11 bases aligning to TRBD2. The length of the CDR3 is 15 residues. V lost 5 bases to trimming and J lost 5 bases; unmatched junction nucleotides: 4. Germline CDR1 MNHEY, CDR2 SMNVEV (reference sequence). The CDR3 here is CASSRLAGGTGELFF. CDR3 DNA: TGTGCCAGCAGTCGGCTAGCGGGAGGAACCGGGGAGCTGTTTTTT.

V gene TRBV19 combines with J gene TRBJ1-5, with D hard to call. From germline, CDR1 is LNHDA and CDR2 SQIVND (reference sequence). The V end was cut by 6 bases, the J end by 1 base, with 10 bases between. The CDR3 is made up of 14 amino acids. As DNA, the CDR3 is TGTGCCAGTAGGAGTACGAGAAGCAATCAGCCCCAGCATTTT. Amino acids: CASRSTRSNQPQHF.